This entry concerns a single T cell receptor beta chain. Using immunoSEQ multiplex PCR, the repertoire was profiled, and TCRdb retains in-frame clones only, with some absent. Of approximately 81,000 clones listed, approximately 94% are singletons. Germline lookup yields CDR1 SGHRS and CDR2 YFSETQ. The J segment lost 0 bases and the V segment lost 1 base, leaving 1 base of the junction unmatched. The CDR3 totals 15 residues. This record belongs to a study of technical replicates of blood from a handful of donors. This receptor was obtained from a human donor in good health. Material: T cells isolated from PBMCs. This chain uses TRBV5-1 with TRBJ1-5; TRBD1 aligns across 7 bases. The CDR3 spells CASSLWDSSNQPQHF. The CDR3 DNA is TGCGCCAGCAGCTTGTGGGACAGTAGCAATCAGCCCCAGCATTTT.